This T cell receptor (beta chain) appears in the sequencing data of a study of cytomegalovirus exposure and HLA in healthy donors. Study-wide results and caveats: A missense DCLRE1C variant was associated with V- and J-gene trimming of TCR beta chains in a later analysis, and an independent cohort replicated the association.

The donors were healthy bone marrow donors. To note about this clone: The antigen remains unidentified.

CDR1 SQVTM and CDR2 ANQGSEA come from the germline V gene. Unmatched junction bases numbered 14, after V lost 0 bases and J lost 1 base. The CDR3 contains 18 residues. PCR was performed using 60 Vbeta and 13 Jbeta primers. Repertoires were generated with immunoSEQ multiplex PCR, while TCRdb's copy carries only in-frame clones and drops some. The table includes more than 110,000 clones, 65% to 80% detected once. The V call is TRBV29-1, the J call TRBJ2-7; the match to TRBD1 covers 8 bases. The TCR sequence derives from a woman in her 50s in good health and CMV-seropositive. The sequenced material came from PBMCs. CDR3 DNA sequence: TGCAGCGTTGAAGAAAGTGCGGGGACAGGTTTTCGATCCTACGAGCAGTACTTC. Amino acids: CSVEESAGTGFRSYEQYF.